This T cell receptor (beta chain) is drawn from a study of blood T cell repertoires in COVID-19. On the study more broadly: Researchers got acute and convalescent COVID-19 samples from the United States, Italy and Spain. PBMCs, B-cell-depleted T cells, or T cells provided the cDNA or gDNA that made up the material.

This clone was recorded a few times. Assay: immunoSEQ multiplex PCR; the TCRdb copy retains only in-frame clones and omits some. The sample comprises 150,000 to 250,000 clones, roughly 82% of which are singletons, and approximately 12% rests with the top ten. CDR3 length equals 15 residues. The chain is built from TRBV21-1 and TRBJ2-1; whether TRBD2, the table's D call, matches the DNA was not checked. TRBV21-1 is noted as a pseudogene. The sequence came from a man in his forties who had recovered from COVID-19. The sequenced material came from PBMCs or T cells enriched from blood (not recorded which). The CDR3 DNA reads TGTGCCAGCAGCTCTATACGGGAGGAATGGAATGAGCAGTTCTTC. As protein: CASSSIREEWNEQFF.